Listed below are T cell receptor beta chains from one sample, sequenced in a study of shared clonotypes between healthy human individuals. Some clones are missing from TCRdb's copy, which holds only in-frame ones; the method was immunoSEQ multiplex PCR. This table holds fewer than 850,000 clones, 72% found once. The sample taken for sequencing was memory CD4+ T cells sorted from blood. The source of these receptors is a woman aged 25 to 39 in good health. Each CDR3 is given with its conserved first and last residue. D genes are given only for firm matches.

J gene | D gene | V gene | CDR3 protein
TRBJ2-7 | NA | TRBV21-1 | CASSKESRLAGGKYEQYF
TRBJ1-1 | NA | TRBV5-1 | CASSFHRRRNTEAFF
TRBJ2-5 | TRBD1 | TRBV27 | CASSGTRTGRETQYF
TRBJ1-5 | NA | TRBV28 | CASSNAQVDQPQHF
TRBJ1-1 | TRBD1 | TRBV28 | CASSLGGQGSFEAFF
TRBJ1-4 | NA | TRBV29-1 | CSVRGGTEKLFF
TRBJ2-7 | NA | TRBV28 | CASSTSGTSLEEQYF
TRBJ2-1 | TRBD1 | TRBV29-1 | CSVQLGQGFYNEQFF
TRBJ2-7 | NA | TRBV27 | CASSFLGGVEEQYF
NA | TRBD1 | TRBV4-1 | CASSPTGAPSYEQYF
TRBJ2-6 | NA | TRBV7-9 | CASSFGDGSGANVLTF
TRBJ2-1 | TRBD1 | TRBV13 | CASLFLGRGTDNEQFF
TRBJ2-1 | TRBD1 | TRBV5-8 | CASSKTGGSYNEQFF
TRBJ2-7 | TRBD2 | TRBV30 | CAWSLLAGSYEQYF
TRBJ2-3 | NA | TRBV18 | CASSPDLTGTDTQYF
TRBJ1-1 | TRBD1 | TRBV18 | CASDTGQGRVNTEAFF
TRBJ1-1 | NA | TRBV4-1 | CASSQALGGANTEAFF
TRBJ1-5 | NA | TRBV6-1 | CASSEYGGRGNQPQHF
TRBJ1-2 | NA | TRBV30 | CAWSVLTNYGYTF
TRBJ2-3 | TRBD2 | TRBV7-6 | CASSLGTWTSGRTDTQYF
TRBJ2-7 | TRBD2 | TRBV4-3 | CASSPAGGRSYEQYF
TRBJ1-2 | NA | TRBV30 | CAWSVEDTHFGGYTF
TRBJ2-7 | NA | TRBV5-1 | CASSPQDEQYF
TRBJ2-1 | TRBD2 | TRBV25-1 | CASSASMGRGFRDEQFF
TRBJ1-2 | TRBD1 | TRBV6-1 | CASSASRQGIGYGYTF
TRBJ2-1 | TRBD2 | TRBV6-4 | CASSVLAGGYEQFF
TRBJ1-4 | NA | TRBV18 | CASSPPEPTTNEKLFF
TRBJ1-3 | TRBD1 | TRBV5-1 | CASRSGTDPGNTIYF
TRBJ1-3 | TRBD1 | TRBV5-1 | CASSQGTVGNTIYF
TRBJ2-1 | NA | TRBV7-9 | CASSQILVAGQGSNEQFF
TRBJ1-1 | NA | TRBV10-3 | CAIRTTMETEAFF
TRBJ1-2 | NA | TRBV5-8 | CASSLGDTPYGYTF
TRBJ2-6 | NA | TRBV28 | CASRPNRAWANVLTF
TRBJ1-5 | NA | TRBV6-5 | CASSYRGGNQPQHF
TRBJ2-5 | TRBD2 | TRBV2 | CASIGLAGGTGTQYF
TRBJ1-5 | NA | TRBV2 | CASSMDSHRNQPQHF
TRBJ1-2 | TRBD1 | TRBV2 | CASNFQGVRDGYTF
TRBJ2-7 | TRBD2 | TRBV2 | CASRTASGSSYEQYF
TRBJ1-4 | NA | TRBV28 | CASSSEGGSNEKLFF
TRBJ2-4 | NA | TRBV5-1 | CASSLGENIQYF
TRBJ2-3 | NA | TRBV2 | CASSEASASSTDTQYF
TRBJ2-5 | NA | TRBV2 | CASSADPGETQYF
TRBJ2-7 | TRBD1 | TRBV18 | CASSSGQGGFYEQYF
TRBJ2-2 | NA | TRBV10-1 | CASSESKGITGELFF
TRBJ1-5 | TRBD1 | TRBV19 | CASSIAGGRASNQPQHF
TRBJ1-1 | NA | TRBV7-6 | CASSLEIGGSEAFF
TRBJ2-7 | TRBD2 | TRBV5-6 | CASSRYNTAGTSFSYEQYF
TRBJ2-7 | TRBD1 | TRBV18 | CASSPGTDYEQYF
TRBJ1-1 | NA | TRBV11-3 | CASSLPGTQNTEAFF
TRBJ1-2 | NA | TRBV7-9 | CASSPLGGGGYTF
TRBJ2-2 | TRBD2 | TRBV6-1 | CASSDQREYGGELFF
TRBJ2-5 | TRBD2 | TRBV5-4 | CASSSQTSGSWETQYF
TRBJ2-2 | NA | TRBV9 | CASSVEDTYSGELFF
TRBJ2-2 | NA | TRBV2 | CASNRDLPGSGELFF
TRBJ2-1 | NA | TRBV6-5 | CASSYSQTRRFDEQFF